This T cell receptor beta chain was obtained from a study of blood T cell repertoires in COVID-19. The CDR3 spans 16 residues. V lost 0 bases and J lost 5, with 13 bases in between. CDR1 MGHRA and CDR2 YSYEKL come from the germline V gene. Assay: immunoSEQ multiplex PCR; the TCRdb copy retains only in-frame clones and omits some. The profile covers around 50,000 clones, with around 88% appearing a single time and 2.1% taken by the ten largest. Sequenced sample: peripheral blood. The receptor comes from a woman in her fifties or sixties with acute or convalescent COVID-19. The chain joins TRBV4-1 to TRBJ2-2, with D possibly being TRBD1 (6 bases). CDR3 amino acids: CASSQDRGGFTGELFF. The CDR3 coding sequence is TGCGCCAGCAGCCAAGACCGAGGGGGATTTACCGGGGAGCTGTTTTTT.